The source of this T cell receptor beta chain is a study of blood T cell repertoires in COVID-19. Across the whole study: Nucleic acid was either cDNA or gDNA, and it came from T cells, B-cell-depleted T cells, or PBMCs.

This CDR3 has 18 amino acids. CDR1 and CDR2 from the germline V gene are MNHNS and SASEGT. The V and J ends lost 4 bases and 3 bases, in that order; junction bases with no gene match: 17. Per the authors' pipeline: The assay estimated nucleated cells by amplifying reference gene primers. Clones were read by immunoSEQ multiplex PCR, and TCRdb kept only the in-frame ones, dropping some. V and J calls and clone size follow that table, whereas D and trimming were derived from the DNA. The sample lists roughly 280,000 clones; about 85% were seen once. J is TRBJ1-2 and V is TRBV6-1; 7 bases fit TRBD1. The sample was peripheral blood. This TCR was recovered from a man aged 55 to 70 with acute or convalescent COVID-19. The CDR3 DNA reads TGTGCCAGCAGTGTCCATAGACCAACCGGGACAGTGGACTATGGCTACACCTTC. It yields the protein CASSVHRPTGTVDYGYTF.